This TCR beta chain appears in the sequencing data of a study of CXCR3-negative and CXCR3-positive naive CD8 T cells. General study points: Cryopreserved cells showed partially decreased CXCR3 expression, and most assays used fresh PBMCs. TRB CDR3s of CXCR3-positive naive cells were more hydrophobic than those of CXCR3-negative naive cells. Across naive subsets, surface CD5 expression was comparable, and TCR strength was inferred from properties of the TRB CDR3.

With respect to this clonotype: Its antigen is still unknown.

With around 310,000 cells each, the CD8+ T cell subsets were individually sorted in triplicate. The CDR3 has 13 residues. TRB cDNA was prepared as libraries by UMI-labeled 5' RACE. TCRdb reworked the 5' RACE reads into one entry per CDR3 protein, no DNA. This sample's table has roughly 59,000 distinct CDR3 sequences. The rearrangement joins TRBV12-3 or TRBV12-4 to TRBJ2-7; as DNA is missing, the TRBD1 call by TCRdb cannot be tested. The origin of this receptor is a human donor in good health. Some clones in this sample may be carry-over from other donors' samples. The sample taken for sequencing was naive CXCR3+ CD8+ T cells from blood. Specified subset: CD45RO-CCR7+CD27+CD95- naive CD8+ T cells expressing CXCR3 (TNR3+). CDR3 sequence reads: CASSETGAYEQYF.